The entry that follows covers one T cell receptor beta chain sequence. This entry comes from a study of OX40 agonist ivuxolimab in advanced cancers. TCRdb's copy holds only in-frame clones and misses some; the assay was immunoSEQ multiplex PCR. Of under 25,000 clones listed, approximately 82% are singletons. The CDR3 is made up of 10 amino acids. V was cut by 4 bases and J by 5 bases, with 6 bases left in between. Germline-derived CDR1 and CDR2 are SQVTM and ANQGSEA. Sequencing used CD4+ or CD8+ T cells sorted from blood, obtained in a trial of the OX40 agonist ivuxolimab. The chain recombines TRBV29-1 with TRBJ2-7; no clear D gene. This sequence originates from an adult with an advanced solid tumor such as melanoma, head and neck, liver or kidney cancer. CDR3 residues: CSVGTDEQYF. CDR3 sequence (DNA): TGCAGCGTTGGAACGGACGAGCAGTACTTC.